This T cell receptor beta chain was retrieved from a study of long-term antiretroviral therapy in people with HIV. Study context: The immediate-ART recommendation dates to 2015, and the earliest samples predate it by about a decade.

The CDR3 totals 13 residues. Germline values: CDR1 SSHAT, CDR2 FNYEAQ (reference sequence). In regard to this clone: Its antigen is still unknown. Germline and junction disagree at one end, which may indicate a read error.

In each sample, roughly 0.95-10 million cryopreserved PBMC were present before DNA extraction. The run of the v3.0 immunoSEQ assay was at survey level. TCRdb keeps only in-frame clones here, not all; method: immunoSEQ multiplex PCR. The table shows under 30,000 clones, with around 85% occurring only once. General study results and limits: Those clones which expanded before ART made up the dominant part of the repertoire at all time points. Following ART, diversity rose but still fell short of transplant donor controls.

The sequence came from a man aged 50-60 years with HIV. The rearrangement links TRBV7-7 to TRBJ2-3; D remains unclear. The sample in question was unsorted PBMCs, obtained roughly 5 years before starting antiretroviral therapy. The CDR3 reads CASSLRLTDTQYF. Here the CDR3 DNA reads TGTGCTAGCAGTCTCAGGTTGACAGATACGCAGTATTTT. Variable domain in full (rest from reference TRBV7-7 and TRBJ2-3): GAGVSQSPRYKVTKRGQDVTLRCDPISSHATLYWYQQALGQGPEFLTYFNYEAQPDKSGLPSDRFSAERPEGSISTLTIQRTEQRDSAMYRCASSLRLTDTQYFGPGTRLTVL.